This passage covers 20 T cell receptor beta chains from one sample sequenced in a study of human T cells and chemical hapten exposure (TCRdb year 2021). The method behind the library was RACE. Sequencing was performed on a NextSeq 500. TCRdb took the public reads, trimmed them with fastp at Q25, ran MiXCR for clone calling and kept in-frame beta chains. Rows are combined by CDR3 protein, so each entry shows the most common genes and DNA. Present in this sample are 150,000 to 200,000 distinct CDR3 sequences, roughly 14% of which were seen just once. Around 1.7% of the sample is in the top ten clones. The time point label, read with the paper, signifies: patch test 1, 2 weeks after DPC sensitization. Per the publication, the treatment or condition label means: therapeutic diphenylcyclopropenone sensitization with weekly scalp DPC. This material consisted of whole blood, taken in connection with sensitization to the hapten diphenylcyclopropenone (DPC). The source is a woman in her thirties with alopecia areata. Some clones in this sample may be carry-over from other donors' samples.

The V gene is TRBV12-3 or TRBV12-4, the J gene TRBJ1-5; D gene ambiguous. The CDR3 is made up of 15 amino acids. The V end was cut by 7 bases, the J end by 6 bases, with 19 bases between. CDR3 sequence (DNA): TGTGCCAGCACTCTAAAATCCCATCTGGGTCAGCCCCAGCATTTT. It translates to CASTLKSHLGQPQHF.

This chain connects TRBV29-1 to TRBJ1-3; D gene uncertain. Germline lookup yields CDR1 SQVTM and CDR2 ANQGSEA. Trimming cost V 0 bases and J 0 bases, with 12 bases left between them. This CDR3 is 16 amino acids long. DNA of the CDR3: TGCAGCGTTGAAGATGATCCTGAAACCTCTGGAAACACCATATATTTT. Its protein product is CSVEDDPETSGNTIYF.

The sample holds many counts of this clonotype. The J gene is TRBJ1-5, the V gene TRBV29-1; TRBD1 might be the D (5 bases). V lost 7 bases and J lost 0, with 7 bases in between. The length of the CDR3 is 12 residues. CDR1 is SQVTM, CDR2 ANQGSEA, per germline. The CDR3 spells CSAGSSNQPQHF. The CDR3 bases are TGCAGCGCAGGGAGTAGCAATCAGCCCCAGCATTTT.

The V and J genes are TRBV12-3 or TRBV12-4 and TRBJ1-1; 8 nucleotides agree with TRBD1. V lost 3 bases, J lost 2 bases, and 20 bases stayed unmatched. This CDR3 contains 20 residues. DNA for the CDR3: TGTGCCAGCAGTTTTCAGGGGGCGAGGGTCCAGAGAGGTCCTAACACTGAAGCTTTCTTT. Protein: CASSFQGARVQRGPNTEAFF.

This clonotype was seen a single time. The chain couples TRBV4-3 to TRBJ2-3; 8 positions agree with TRBD1. CDR3 length equals 15 residues. Germline V gene lookup returns CDR1 LGHNA and CDR2 YSLEER. Trimming at V came to 0 bases and at J to 4 bases, leaving 3 bases not matched to a gene. For the CDR3, the DNA is TGCGCCAGCAGCCAAGAGGGCAGGGGGCCAGATACGCAGTATTTT. It codes for CASSQEGRGPDTQYF.

This chain links TRBV27 with TRBJ2-5; D gene uncertain. Germline CDR1 and CDR2: MNHEY and SMNVEV (reference sequence). This CDR3 region has 16 residues. V lost 3 bases and J lost 5, with 19 bases in between. Here the CDR3 DNA reads TGTGCCAGCAGTTTGACACTTCAGGCGCGTGCGGAGACCCAGTACTTC. Its translation: CASSLTLQARAETQYF.

The chain employs TRBV28 and TRBJ1-2; D gene unclear. Germline CDR1 is MDHEN and CDR2 is SYDVKM. Deletions cut 1 base from V and 4 bases from J, with 10 bases between. The CDR3 runs 14 residues. CDR3: CASSLLGSSYGYTF. CDR3 coding DNA: TGTGCCAGCAGTTTATTGGGGTCCTCCTATGGCTACACCTTC.

This CDR3 reads CSASGPTSNQPQHF. CDR3 DNA: TGCAGTGCTTCCGGCCCGACTAGCAATCAGCCCCAGCATTTT. V is TRBV20-1 and J is TRBJ1-5; D remains ambiguous. The CDR3 sequence is 14 residues long. Trimming pared 5 bases from V and 0 bases from J, leaving 11 bases between. Germline V gives CDR1 DFQATT, CDR2 SNEGSKA (reference sequence).

This rearrangement joins TRBV28 to TRBJ1-1; possibly TRBD1 for D (5 bases). Trimming took off 3 bases at V and 7 bases at J, with 12 bases between the two ends. The length of the CDR3 is 13 residues. Germline V CDR1 and CDR2: MDHEN, SYDVKM. The CDR3 DNA is TGTGCCAGCAGTTTGTCCCAGACAGTTGAAGCTTTCTTT. It translates to CASSLSQTVEAFF.

This clonotype was counted only a few times. V usage is TRBV20-1 and J usage is TRBJ1-1; weak D call: TRBD1 (5 bases). The CDR3 length is 14 residues. The germline V and J ends were trimmed by 0 bases and 0 bases, with 8 bases remaining between them. The germline CDR1 and CDR2 sequences are DFQATT and SNEGSKA (reference sequence). Here the CDR3 reads CSAREGRLNTEAFF. Written as DNA, the CDR3 is TGCAGTGCTAGAGAGGGGCGCCTGAACACTGAAGCTTTCTTT.

This clonotype was recorded a few times. The chain recombines TRBV6-2 or TRBV6-3 with TRBJ2-4; 8 bases align to TRBD2. The V and J ends lost 2 bases and 8 bases, in that order; junction bases with no gene match: 8. CDR3 length: 15 residues. Germline V CDR1 and CDR2: MNHEY, SVGEGT. The CDR3 reads CASSYQGTRLYIQYF. In nucleotides, the CDR3 is TGTGCCAGCAGTTACCAGGGGACTAGGTTGTACATTCAGTACTTC.

This clonotype was picked up many times. The genes are TRBV7-2 and TRBJ1-2, with D unresolved. CDR3 length equals 12 residues. From germline, CDR1 is SGHTA and CDR2 FQGNSA. CDR3 region: CAAGSRDYGYTF. The CDR3 nucleotides read TGTGCAGCTGGTAGTCGTGACTATGGCTACACCTTC. Using reference TRBV7-2 and TRBJ1-2 for the parts outside the CDR3, the full variable domain is GAGVSQSPSNKVTEKGKDVELRCDPISGHTALYWYRQSLGQGLEFLIYFQGNSAPDKSGLPSDRFSAERTGGSVSTLTIQRTQQEDSAVYLCAAGSRDYGYTFGSGTRLTVV.

This clonotype has a handful of counts. This chain connects TRBV24-1 to TRBJ2-5, with 8 bases fitting TRBD1. The V segment lost 3 bases and the J segment 4 bases; nucleotides outside the gene matches: 6. Germline V gene sequence: CDR1 KGHDR, CDR2 SFDVKD. The CDR3 extends over 15 amino acids. The CDR3 region is CATSDTGQGGETQYF. The CDR3 DNA reads TGTGCCACCAGTGATACCGGACAGGGAGGAGAGACCCAGTACTTC.

This clonotype was observed a few times. This chain uses TRBV5-1 with TRBJ2-1; 10 nucleotides agree with TRBD2. V lost 4 bases to trimming and J lost 9 bases; unmatched junction nucleotides: 7. CDR3 size: 14 residues. From germline, CDR1 is SGHRS and CDR2 YFSETQ. CDR3 sequence reads: CASSPGTSVAEQFF. CDR3 in DNA: TGCGCCAGCAGCCCCGGGACTAGCGTCGCTGAGCAGTTCTTC.

This clonotype was seen a few times. The chain joins TRBV3-1 to TRBJ1-1; possible D gene TRBD1, 5 bases. Germline assignment: CDR1 LGHDT and CDR2 YNNKEL (reference sequence). The CDR3 has 15 residues. V lost 1 base, J lost 4 bases, and 13 bases lay in between. CDR3 nucleotides: TGTGCCAGCAGCCAAGTTGGGGTTGGGACCACTGAAGCTTTCTTT. Translating it yields CASSQVGVGTTEAFF. Variable domain in full (rest from reference TRBV3-1 and TRBJ1-1): DTAVSQTPKYLVTQMGNDKSIKCEQNLGHDTMYWYKQDSKKFLKIMFSYNNKELIINETVPNRFSPKSPDKAHLNLHINSLELGDSAVYFCASSQVGVGTTEAFFGQGTRLTVV.

This rearrangement joins TRBV6-6 to TRBJ2-7; TRBD2 agrees at 8 bases. J gave up 7 bases and V 4 bases, and 12 bases lay outside the gene matches. Germline V gene lookup returns CDR1 MNHNY and CDR2 SVGAGI (reference sequence). The CDR3 covers 15 residues. The CDR3 sequence is CASSWRSGTPGEQYF. The DNA of the CDR3 is TGTGCCAGCAGTTGGCGTAGCGGGACGCCTGGGGAGCAGTACTTC.

This clonotype was seen more than once but under ten times. The gene calls are TRBV7-9 and TRBJ1-4; D is unclear. The CDR3 has 13 residues. The germline CDR1 and CDR2 sequences are SEHNR and FQNEAQ (reference sequence). Trimming took 10 bases from V and 3 from J, leaving 12 bases between them. Here the CDR3 reads CATKRQANEKLFF. The CDR3 DNA follows: TGTGCCACTAAGAGGCAGGCTAATGAAAAACTGTTTTTT.

V is TRBV5-1 and J is TRBJ2-7, with 9 bases matching TRBD1. V shed 8 bases and J 6 bases; nucleotides not matched to a gene: 9. The CDR3 length is 13 residues. Germline V CDR1 and CDR2: SGHRS, YFSETQ. The CDR3 nucleotides are TGCGCCAGTCGAACGGGACAGGGAATCGAGCAGTACTTC. Translating gives CASRTGQGIEQYF.

This clonotype has ten or more counts. The rearrangement links TRBV3-1 to TRBJ2-7, with 7 nucleotides matching TRBD2. The CDR3 runs 16 residues. Germline lookup yields CDR1 LGHDT and CDR2 YNNKEL (reference sequence). The ends lost 4 bases at V and 4 bases at J; junction bases unmatched: 13. The CDR3 loop reads CASSPPGAGARYEQYF. The CDR3 DNA sequence: TGTGCCAGCAGCCCTCCTGGGGCGGGAGCCCGTTACGAGCAGTACTTC.

This clonotype was counted between two and nine times. The V and J genes are TRBV6-5 and TRBJ1-4; weak D call: TRBD1 (6 bases). The CDR3 runs to 12 residues. Germline assignment: CDR1 MNHEY and CDR2 SVGAGI. Trimming shortened V by 6 bases and J by 8 bases, and 10 bases separated the two germline ends. CDR3 DNA sequence: TGTGCCAGCAGGAAAGGGGGAGAAAAACTGTTTTTT. Translation gives CASRKGGEKLFF.